What follows are 30 T cell receptor beta chains derived from one specimen sequenced in a study of PD-1 blockade in classical Hodgkin lymphoma. Each patient relapsed following autologous stem cell transplantation, and prior brentuximab vedotin exposure differed. Some clones are missing from TCRdb's copy, which holds only in-frame ones; the method was immunoSEQ multiplex PCR. Among nearly 55,000 clones, about 84% were seen once, and the ten largest hold 15% to 20%. Sequences were derived from peripheral blood mononuclear cells (PBMCs), sampled at baseline. All receptors derive from a human donor with classical Hodgkin lymphoma.

The table lists this clone with a count of one. The chain combines TRBV27 with TRBJ2-2, with TRBD2 as a possible D gene (5 bases). The CDR3 spans 12 residues. The V gene lost 7 bases and the J gene lost 4 bases, with 7 bases spanning the gap. Germline V gene data show CDR1 as MNHEY and CDR2 as SMNVEV (reference sequence). CDR3 amino acids: CASITSTGELFF. CDR3 DNA sequence: TGTGCCAGCATCACTAGCACCGGGGAGCTGTTTTTT.

The chain uses TRBV27 and TRBJ1-1, with a tentative D call TRBD1 (5 bases). The V end was cut by 4 bases, the J end by 2 bases, with 11 bases between. The CDR3 covers 14 residues. The germline V gene has CDR1 MNHEY and CDR2 SMNVEV (reference sequence). The CDR3 nucleotides are TGTGCCAGCAGTTCGACAGCGATTAACACTGAAGCTTTCTTT. Amino acids: CASSSTAINTEAFF.

V usage is TRBV6-5 and J usage is TRBJ2-7; 9 bases match TRBD1. In germline, CDR1 is MNHEY, CDR2 SVGAGI. This CDR3 is built from 15 residues. The trim removed 2 bases at V and 3 bases at J, leaving 5 bases unmatched. The CDR3, as DNA: TGTGCCAGCAGTTACGCGGACAGGGGAGGCTACGAGCAGTACTTC. Translation: CASSYADRGGYEQYF.

The chain is built from TRBV7-9 and TRBJ1-1; D gene uncertain. Germline V lookup: CDR1 SEHNR, CDR2 FQNEAQ (reference sequence). V dropped 5 bases and J dropped 3 bases, with 10 bases sitting between them. CDR3 length equals 13 residues. The CDR3 DNA reads TGTGCCAGCAGCCCAAGACAAGACACTGAAGCTTTCTTT. Protein product: CASSPRQDTEAFF.

The chain joins TRBV19 to TRBJ1-5; D is ambiguous. Germline CDR1 is LNHDA and CDR2 is SQIVND (reference sequence). This CDR3 is 15 amino acids long. Trimming took off 1 base at V and 1 base at J, with 8 bases between the two ends. The CDR3 loop reads CASSIAGRSNQPQHF. The CDR3 DNA reads TGTGCCAGTAGTATAGCGGGTAGAAGCAATCAGCCCCAGCATTTT.

V gene TRBV10-3 combines with J gene TRBJ1-3, with 8 bases lining up with TRBD1. The CDR3 is 16 amino acids. The germline V gene encodes CDR1 ENHRY and CDR2 SYGVKD. With 2 bases clipped from V and 4 bases from J, the junction kept 7 bases outside the gene matches. The CDR3, as DNA: TGTGCCATCAGTGAGAGACAGGGGTATGCAGGAAACACCATATATTTT. The encoded protein is CAISERQGYAGNTIYF.

The V and J genes are TRBV6-1 and TRBJ1-1; TRBD1 matches at 9 bases. The CDR3 is made up of 14 amino acids. The trim removed 4 bases at V and 3 bases at J, leaving 3 bases unmatched. Germline V gives CDR1 MNHNS, CDR2 SASEGT. The CDR3 sequence is CASSVQGADTEAFF. CDR3 coding DNA: TGTGCCAGCAGTGTACAGGGGGCAGACACTGAAGCTTTCTTT.

The chain recombines TRBV7-8 with TRBJ2-5; D not certain. In germline, CDR1 is SGHVS, CDR2 FQNEAQ. CDR3 length: 16 residues. V lost 5 bases to trimming and J lost 0 bases, with 16 bases between them. CDR3: CASSLLGSSYQETQYF. The CDR3 DNA sequence: TGTGCCAGCAGCCTTCTCGGCAGCTCGTACCAAGAGACCCAGTACTTC.

This clone was seen a single time. The V and J genes are TRBV30 and TRBJ2-7; D gene unclear. V was clipped by 3 bases and J by 2 bases, with 8 bases between them. The CDR3 runs to 12 residues. Germline CDR1 is GTSNPN and CDR2 is SVGIG (reference sequence). The CDR3 protein is CAWSPGPYEQYF. As DNA, the CDR3 is TGTGCCTGGAGCCCCGGACCCTACGAGCAGTACTTC.

The genes are TRBV6-1 and TRBJ1-4, with D possibly TRBD1 on 5 matching bases. Between the trimmed V and J ends, which lost 1 base and 0 bases, there was a span of 9 bases. Germline V gene lookup returns CDR1 MNHNS and CDR2 SASEGT. The CDR3 consists of 16 residues. CDR3 residues: CASSEEGHTTNEKLFF. The DNA of the CDR3 is TGTGCCAGCAGTGAAGAGGGGCACACAACTAATGAAAAACTGTTTTTT.

This rearrangement joins TRBV7-8 to TRBJ2-3, with unresolved D. Germline V gene lookup returns CDR1 SGHVS and CDR2 FQNEAQ. The CDR3 spans 13 residues. The V end was cut by 5 bases, the J end by 11 bases, with 17 bases between. The CDR3 spells CASSLEGFLGQYF. CDR3 sequence (DNA): TGTGCCAGCAGCCTAGAAGGATTCCTGGGGCAGTATTTT.

The rearrangement links TRBV7-6 to TRBJ2-7; D assignment may be TRBD1 or TRBD2 (6 bases each). Trimming stripped 4 bases from V and 5 bases from J, with 27 bases between. CDR3 length: 18 residues. The germline gives CDR1 SGHVS, CDR2 FNYEAQ. CDR3 sequence (DNA): TGTGCCAGCAGCTCATATATCCTTACGGGGGCAAACAAGCACGAGCAGTACTTC. It specifies CASSSYILTGANKHEQYF.

This chain links TRBV13 with TRBJ2-1; no clear D gene. CDR1 and CDR2 from the germline V gene are PRHDT and FYEKMQ (reference sequence). CDR3 length: 15 amino acids. V gave up 1 base and J gave up 4 bases, with 11 bases separating them. CDR3 DNA: TGTGCCAGCAGCTTAGACTCGCGTTCTTACAATGAGCAGTTCTTC. Its translation is CASSLDSRSYNEQFF.

This clone appeared once. The gene calls are TRBV2 and TRBJ2-7; 7 bases match TRBD1. After removal of 3 bases from V and 6 bases from J, the junction contained 8 bases not matched to a gene. The CDR3 loop spans 14 amino acids. Germline lookup yields CDR1 SNHLY and CDR2 FYNNEI. The CDR3 reads CASSEADRVSEQYF. The CDR3 DNA reads TGTGCCAGCAGTGAGGCCGACAGGGTATCCGAGCAGTACTTC. The whole variable domain, filled in from reference TRBV2 and TRBJ2-7, reads EPEVTQTPSHQVTQMGQEVILRCVPISNHLYFYWYRQILGQKVEFLVSFYNNEISEKSEIFDDQFSVERPDGSNFTLKIRSTKLEDSAMYFCASSEADRVSEQYFGPGTRLTVT.

V and J are TRBV30 and TRBJ1-4, with 8 bases fitting TRBD1. The V and J ends lost 7 bases and 8 bases, in that order; junction bases with no gene match: 12. CDR3 length: 14 amino acids. Per germline, CDR1 GTSNPN and CDR2 SVGIG (reference sequence). The CDR3 DNA reads as TGTGCCTCCTCTGGACAGGGAGGATACGAAAAACTGTTTTTT. Protein: CASSGQGGYEKLFF.

The chain is built from TRBV30 and TRBJ2-3, with TRBD2 matching 7 bases. Looked up from germline, CDR1 is GTSNPN and CDR2 is SVGIG (reference sequence). V was clipped by 4 bases and J by 1 base; unmatched bases: 8. This CDR3 spans 15 amino acids. This CDR3 reads CAWIGPGGRTDTQYF. CDR3 in DNA: TGTGCCTGGATTGGTCCGGGAGGTCGCACAGATACGCAGTATTTT.

This clone was picked up one time. This chain links TRBV9 with TRBJ2-1, with D maybe TRBD2 (5 bases). Germline CDR1 reads SGDLS; CDR2 reads YYNGEE. Trimming shortened V by 1 base and J by 5 bases, and 13 bases separated the two germline ends. This CDR3 contains 15 residues. DNA of the CDR3: TGTGCCAGCAGCGTATACGCTAGCAGAAACAATGAGCAGTTCTTC. It specifies CASSVYASRNNEQFF.

The V and J genes are TRBV5-4 and TRBJ2-1, with 9 positions matching TRBD2. This CDR3 has 15 amino acids. V shed 2 bases and J 4 bases; nucleotides not matched to a gene: 4. Germline V gene sequence: CDR1 SGHNT, CDR2 YYREEE (reference sequence). The CDR3 loop reads CASSFGGREYNEQFF. CDR3 bases: TGTGCCAGCAGCTTCGGCGGGAGGGAATACAATGAGCAGTTCTTC. Together with reference TRBV5-4 and TRBJ2-1, the CDR3 gives the full variable domain: ETGVTQSPTHLIKTRGQQVTLRCSSQSGHNTVSWYQQALGQGPQFIFQYYREEENGRGNFPPRFSGLQFPNYSSELNVNALELDDSALYLCASSFGGREYNEQFFGPGTRLTVL.

The J gene is TRBJ2-2, the V gene TRBV7-6, with D perhaps matching TRBD1 or TRBD2 (5 bases each). This CDR3 is built from 17 residues. The V gene lost 1 base and the J gene lost 3 bases, with 15 bases spanning the gap. Germline assignment: CDR1 SGHVS and CDR2 FNYEAQ. CDR3 protein: CASSLEMTPGHTGELFF. CDR3 in DNA: TGTGCCAGCAGCTTAGAAATGACTCCGGGACACACCGGGGAGCTGTTTTTT.

The chain employs TRBV7-6 and TRBJ2-1; D is possibly TRBD2 (6 bases). Trimming took off 1 base at V and 2 bases at J, with 18 bases between the two ends. Germline values: CDR1 SGHVS, CDR2 FNYEAQ. The CDR3 extends over 18 amino acids. The DNA for the CDR3 is TGTGCCAGCAGCTTAGGCAAGGGAGGCGGTGTCACCTACAATGAGCAGTTCTTC. Translation gives CASSLGKGGGVTYNEQFF.

The chain links TRBV10-3 to TRBJ2-7; 9 bases align to TRBD2. Germline values: CDR1 ENHRY, CDR2 SYGVKD. CDR3 length equals 13 residues. The V and J ends lost 6 bases and 7 bases, in that order; junction bases with no gene match: 7. The CDR3 DNA reads as TGTGCCATCAGGCGGGAGGGCCATGAAGAGCAGTACGTC. Translated, it gives CAIRREGHEEQYV.

This clone occurred once. CDR3 protein: CAISVVAATGAGELFF. In nucleotides, the CDR3 is TGTGCCATCAGTGTCGTGGCGGCGACAGGGGCCGGGGAGCTGTTTTTT. This chain connects TRBV10-3 to TRBJ2-2, with 8 positions matching TRBD1. CDR1 ENHRY and CDR2 SYGVKD come from the germline V gene. This CDR3 region has 16 residues. V trimming: 4 bases; J trimming: 6 bases; junction bases outside the gene matches: 10.

The chain has TRBV30 and TRBJ1-4; a possible D gene is TRBD1 (6 bases). CDR1 and CDR2 from the germline V gene are GTSNPN and SVGIG (reference sequence). V lost 2 bases, J lost 5 bases, and 15 bases lay in between. The CDR3 covers 15 residues. Here the CDR3 reads CAWSISGVGNEKLFF. The CDR3 region has the DNA TGTGCCTGGAGTATATCAGGGGTGGGCAATGAAAAACTGTTTTTT.

J is TRBJ1-5 and V is TRBV4-3, with 9 bases fitting TRBD1. The CDR3 spans 16 residues. J gave up 4 bases and V 4 bases, and 8 bases lay outside the gene matches. Germline V lookup: CDR1 LGHNA, CDR2 YSLEER. The CDR3 region is CASSRSRDRVNQPQHF. The CDR3, as DNA: TGCGCCAGCAGCCGCAGCCGGGACAGGGTGAATCAGCCCCAGCATTTT.

The chain links TRBV4-3 to TRBJ1-4; a possible D gene is TRBD1 (6 bases). Deletions cut 0 bases from V and 0 bases from J, with 11 bases between. The CDR3 sequence is 17 residues long. Germline CDR1 and CDR2: LGHNA and YSLEER. The CDR3: CASSQDRGSTTNEKLFF. In DNA, the CDR3 is TGCGCCAGCAGCCAAGACAGGGGCTCGACAACTAATGAAAAACTGTTTTTT.

The chain recombines TRBV5-1 with TRBJ1-4, with TRBD1 as a possible D gene (5 bases). Trimming stripped 2 bases from V and 3 bases from J, with 11 bases between. The CDR3 contains 15 residues. CDR1 SGHRS and CDR2 YFSETQ come from the germline V gene. CDR3 nucleotides: TGCGCCAGCAGCTTCGGGGGGTTCCCTAATGAAAAACTGTTTTTT. Protein: CASSFGGFPNEKLFF.

The sample holds a few counts of this clone. The V and J genes are TRBV10-3 and TRBJ2-1; no definite D call. This CDR3 comprises 13 residues. Between the trimmed V and J ends, which lost 6 bases and 5 bases, there was a span of 11 bases. CDR1 is ENHRY, CDR2 SYGVKD, per germline. The CDR3 nucleotides are TGTGCCATCAGGCCACCGGACCACAATGAGCAGTTCTTC. Residues: CAIRPPDHNEQFF.

The rearrangement joins TRBV6-5 to TRBJ2-1, with D possibly being TRBD1 or TRBD2 (5 bases each). The ends were cut back, 0 bases at V and 9 bases at J, with 9 bases in the middle. CDR1 is MNHEY, CDR2 SVGAGI, per germline. This CDR3 has 13 amino acids. The CDR3 region has the DNA TGTGCCAGCAGTTACTCGTCAGGGACTGAGCAGTTCTTC. It yields the protein CASSYSSGTEQFF.

The chain carries TRBV21-1 and TRBJ1-5. TRBV21-1 is marked as a pseudogene. This CDR3 contains 17 residues. CDR3 amino acids: CASSAREERRVNQPQHF. CDR3 nucleotide sequence: TGTGCCAGCAGCGCCCGGGAAGAACGCAGGGTCAATCAGCCCCAGCATTTT.

This clone was detected once. The CDR3 protein is CAISGDGRLTEAFF. The CDR3 DNA reads as TGTGCCATCAGTGGCGACGGGCGGCTCACTGAAGCTTTCTTT. The chain joins TRBV10-3 to TRBJ1-1, with D uncertain. The CDR3 spans 14 residues. With 4 bases removed from V and 4 bases from J, the gap between germline ends came to 13 bases. CDR1 is ENHRY and CDR2 is SYGVKD in the germline V gene.